These 27 T cell receptor beta chains share one sample of origin, sequenced in a study of blood T cell repertoires in COVID-19 (dated by TCRdb to 2018 to 2020). The library was prepared using the immunoSEQ multiplex PCR assay. What TCRdb holds here is the immuneACCESS table cut down to in-frame rearrangements. Part of the clones is not present; checked against another copy, under half of the missing clones reflect an unresolved V gene, and the others are unexplained. In this sample the table shows about 220,000 clones, approximately 92% of which occur a single time. The ten top clones hold approximately 3.4% of the sample. Material for sequencing was PBMCs or T cells enriched from blood (not recorded which). These receptors all stem from a woman aged 18-35 years in a cohort exposed to, infected with or recovered from COVID-19 (not recorded which).

This clone was counted between two and nine times. Different DNA sequences within this sample yield the same CDR3. DNA for the CDR3: TGTGCCAGCAGCGTAGGGCCTAGCGTTACCGGGGAGCTGTTTTTT. The encoded protein is CASSVGPSVTGELFF. The V and J genes are TRBV9 and TRBJ2-2, with TRBD2 as a possible D gene (6 bases). Germline-derived CDR1 and CDR2 are SGDLS and YYNGEE. The CDR3 covers 15 residues. Trimming took off 0 bases at V and 5 bases at J, with 11 bases between the two ends.

This clone was seen ten or more times. The chain combines TRBV6-6 with TRBJ2-1; D is unclear. Germline values: CDR1 MNHNY, CDR2 SVGAGI (reference sequence). V lost 7 bases to trimming and J lost 1 base, with 11 bases between them. The CDR3 consists of 14 residues. The CDR3 region is CASTRGASYNEQFF. CDR3 nucleotides: TGTGCCAGCACGCGCGGCGCGTCCTACAATGAGCAGTTCTTC.

This chain links TRBV28 with TRBJ1-5; the D gene is possibly TRBD1 (5 bases). From germline, CDR1 is MDHEN and CDR2 SYDVKM. The CDR3 has 17 amino acids. V lost 3 bases, J lost 4 bases, and 19 bases lay in between. The CDR3 bases are TGTGCCAGCAGTTTTCACCCCCACGGGGAGGGGAATCAGCCCCAGCATTTT. Amino acid sequence: CASSFHPHGEGNQPQHF. Variable domain in full (rest from reference TRBV28 and TRBJ1-5): DVKVTQSSRYLVKRTGEKVFLECVQDMDHENMFWYRQDPGLGLRLIYFSYDVKMKEKGDIPEGYSVSREKKERFSLILESASTNQTSMYLCASSFHPHGEGNQPQHFGDGTRLSIL.

The V and J genes are TRBV7-3 and TRBJ2-3; 7 bases are a match to TRBD1. The germline V gene has CDR1 SGHTA and CDR2 FQGTGA. The length of the CDR3 is 15 residues. The V and J ends lost 5 bases and 2 bases, in that order; junction bases with no gene match: 7. CDR3 protein: CASSTTGVLTDTQYF. DNA of the CDR3: TGTGCCAGCAGCACAACAGGGGTCCTCACAGATACGCAGTATTTT.

The V call is TRBV5-1, the J call TRBJ1-6; TRBD1 aligns across 10 bases. With 2 bases clipped from V and 6 bases from J, the junction kept 8 bases outside the gene matches. Germline V CDR1 and CDR2: SGHRS, YFSETQ. CDR3 size: 17 residues. CDR3 protein: CASSFLGTGVSNSPLHF. The CDR3 DNA follows: TGCGCCAGCAGCTTCCTCGGGACAGGGGTCAGTAATTCACCCCTCCACTTT.

This chain joins TRBV6-5 and TRBJ1-1, with unresolved D. There are 13 residues in the CDR3. The V and J ends lost 4 bases and 3 bases respectively, with 9 bases between them. Per the germline V gene, CDR1 is MNHEY and CDR2 is SVGAGI. As DNA, the CDR3 is TGTGCCAGCAGTTCCTACGCGCACACTGAAGCTTTCTTT. It is translated as CASSSYAHTEAFF.

This chain connects TRBV11-3 to TRBJ1-1; no reliable D call. Per germline, CDR1 SGHNT and CDR2 YENEEA. The CDR3 has 13 amino acids. Deletions cut 1 base from V and 5 bases from J, with 8 bases between. The CDR3 region has the DNA TGTGCCAGCAGCTTAGGAGCCGAAACTGAAGCTTTCTTT. Translated: CASSLGAETEAFF.

This clone was observed once. This chain joins TRBV4-1 and TRBJ2-7; TRBD1 matches at 7 bases. The CDR3 loop spans 17 amino acids. Germline V gene data show CDR1 as MGHRA and CDR2 as YSYEKL. Germline trimming cut 3 bases from V and 0 bases from J; bases unmatched to any gene: 11. The CDR3 nucleotides read TGCGCCAGCAGCCATGTTGTGGGACAGCACTCCTCCTACGAGCAGTACTTC. Its translation is CASSHVVGQHSSYEQYF.

V and J are TRBV25-1 and TRBJ2-7; TRBD2 aligns across 7 bases. Per germline, CDR1 MGHDK and CDR2 SYGVNS. V gave up 9 bases and J gave up 0 bases; unmatched junction bases: 8. The CDR3 is 14 amino acids. The CDR3 sequence: CASATRGSSYEQYF. CDR3 sequence (DNA): TGTGCCAGTGCTACGCGGGGGAGCTCCTACGAGCAGTACTTC.

This chain connects TRBV5-1 to TRBJ1-1, with a tentative D call TRBD1 (6 bases). Between the trimmed V and J ends, which lost 4 bases and 3 bases, there was a span of 16 bases. Germline V lookup: CDR1 SGHRS, CDR2 YFSETQ. The length of the CDR3 is 15 residues. This CDR3 is CASSPRGGAYTEAFF. The CDR3 DNA sequence: TGCGCCAGCAGCCCCCGGGGGGGCGCGTACACTGAAGCTTTCTTT. Drawing the rest from reference TRBV5-1 and TRBJ1-1, the complete variable domain is KAGVTQTPRYLIKTRGQQVTLSCSPISGHRSVSWYQQTPGQGLQFLFEYFSETQRNKGNFPGRFSGRQFSNSRSEMNVSTLELGDSALYLCASSPRGGAYTEAFFGQGTRLTVV.

The chain is built from TRBV7-9 and TRBJ1-1; no firm D call. The CDR3 is 14 residues long. CDR1 is SEHNR and CDR2 is FQNEAQ in the germline V gene (reference sequence). V was pared by 5 bases and J by 2 bases, with 12 bases between. The chain's CDR3 is CASSPRSRNTEAFF. Here the CDR3 DNA reads TGTGCCAGCAGCCCACGGTCCCGAAACACTGAAGCTTTCTTT. The full variable domain, rest sourced from reference TRBV7-9 and TRBJ1-1, is DTGVSQNPRHKITKRGQNVTFRCDPISEHNRLYWYRQTLGQGPEFLTYFQNEAQLEKSRLLSDRFSAERPKGSFSTLEIQRTEQGDSAMYLCASSPRSRNTEAFFGQGTRLTVV.

The chain has TRBV3-1 (or the pseudogene TRBV3-2) and TRBJ1-3; possibly TRBD1 for D (6 bases). V lost 1 base to trimming and J lost 1 base, with 14 bases between them. The length of the CDR3 is 17 residues. CDR1 is LGHDT and CDR2 is YNNKEL in the germline V gene (reference sequence). CDR3: CASSQGWDTGSGNTIYF. The DNA for the CDR3 is TGTGCCAGCAGCCAAGGGTGGGACACAGGGTCTGGAAACACCATATATTTT.

This chain's CDR3 is CAKKLEREGTDTQYF. As DNA, the CDR3 is TGTGCCAAAAAACTTGAGCGGGAAGGCACAGATACGCAGTATTTT. The chain couples TRBV27 to TRBJ2-3, with TRBD2 matching over 7 bases. This CDR3 is 15 amino acids long. V lost 10 bases, J lost 1 base, and 11 bases stayed unmatched. Germline assignment: CDR1 MNHEY and CDR2 SMNVEV (reference sequence).

The chain has TRBV25-1 and TRBJ2-7; perhaps TRBD1 as D (7 bases). Germline V CDR1 and CDR2: MGHDK, SYGVNS. V lost 8 bases, J lost 2 bases, and 13 bases lay in between. There are 13 residues in the CDR3. Here the CDR3 reads CASQGGPTYEQYF. CDR3 sequence (DNA): TGTGCCAGCCAGGGGGGACCGACCTACGAGCAGTACTTC.

This clone was seen a handful of times. V and J are TRBV24-1 and TRBJ2-3; D unresolved. V lost 3 bases to trimming and J lost 1 base, with 10 bases between them. The CDR3 runs to 15 residues. Germline assignment: CDR1 KGHDR and CDR2 SFDVKD. CDR3 DNA: TGTGCCACCAGTGATATTGGTGAGGGCACAGATACGCAGTATTTT. Translated: CATSDIGEGTDTQYF.

The chain has TRBV5-1 and TRBJ1-2; the D is unclear. The CDR3 totals 13 residues. V lost 4 bases and J lost 6, with 13 bases in between. Germline loops: CDR1 SGHRS, CDR2 YFSETQ. The CDR3 protein is CASSRGVGHGYTF. The DNA for the CDR3 is TGCGCCAGCAGCCGGGGAGTTGGGCATGGCTACACCTTC.

The CDR3 DNA reads as TGCAGCGTTGAAGGGTCGGTGAACACTGAAGCTTTCTTT. It codes for CSVEGSVNTEAFF. The chain has TRBV29-1 and TRBJ1-1, with no clear D. Per the germline V gene, CDR1 is SQVTM and CDR2 is ANQGSEA. This CDR3 is built from 13 residues. Deletions cut 1 base from V and 0 bases from J, with 6 bases between.

The CDR3 is CASSPRITSNQETQYF. The CDR3 nucleotides are TGTGCCAGCAGCCCGAGGATAACAAGTAACCAAGAGACCCAGTACTTC. This rearrangement joins TRBV14 to TRBJ2-5; D call uncertain. Germline V gene data show CDR1 as SGHDN and CDR2 as FVKESK. There are 16 residues in the CDR3. Deletions cut 4 bases from V and 0 bases from J, with 15 bases between.

The CDR3 spells CASMSVKGQGNYGYTF. The CDR3 DNA reads as TGTGCCAGCATGTCTGTTAAGGGACAGGGTAACTATGGCTACACCTTC. The rearrangement joins TRBV27 to TRBJ1-2; 9 positions match TRBD1. Trimming cost V 7 bases and J 1 base; bases outside gene matches: 10. This CDR3 contains 16 residues. Germline V gene lookup returns CDR1 MNHEY and CDR2 SMNVEV (reference sequence).

The chain recombines TRBV14 with TRBJ2-2; D is ambiguous. CDR3 length equals 15 residues. V was cut by 0 bases and J by 3 bases, with 8 bases left in between. Germline V gene sequence: CDR1 SGHDN, CDR2 FVKESK. The CDR3 nucleotides are TGTGCCAGCAGCCAAGATCGTGTGTACACCGGGGAGCTGTTTTTT. Translation gives CASSQDRVYTGELFF. The full variable domain, its missing parts supplied by reference TRBV14 and TRBJ2-2, is EAGVTQFPSHSVIEKGQTVTLRCDPISGHDNLYWYRRVMGKEIKFLLHFVKESKQDESGMPNNRFLAERTGGTYSTLKVQPAELEDSGVYFCASSQDRVYTGELFFGEGSRLTVL.

This rearrangement joins TRBV5-4 to TRBJ2-7, with 12 bases aligning to TRBD2. The CDR3 totals 15 residues. Germline V CDR1 and CDR2: SGHNT, YYREEE (reference sequence). V lost 4 bases, J lost 6 bases, and 8 bases stayed unmatched. The CDR3 DNA is TGTGCCAGCAGCAATGGACTAGCGGGACTTGTCGAGCAGTACTTC. Its translation: CASSNGLAGLVEQYF.

This chain connects TRBV5-1 to TRBJ2-7, with D perhaps TRBD2 (6 bases). Germline V lookup: CDR1 SGHRS, CDR2 YFSETQ. The CDR3 spans 13 residues. The V end lost 6 bases, the J end lost 3 bases, and 13 bases lay between the germline ends. CDR3 residues: CASMGGVGYEQYF. CDR3 bases: TGCGCCAGCATGGGCGGGGTGGGCTACGAGCAGTACTTC.

V and J are TRBV5-1 and TRBJ1-1; D is unresolved. The germline V and J ends were trimmed by 0 bases and 3 bases, with 12 bases remaining between them. CDR3 length: 15 residues. The germline gives CDR1 SGHRS, CDR2 YFSETQ. The CDR3 here is CASSLGRLEDTEAFF. CDR3 nucleotide sequence: TGCGCCAGCAGCTTGGGCAGGTTGGAGGACACTGAAGCTTTCTTT.

V is TRBV7-6 and J is TRBJ1-6; D is ambiguous. The CDR3 has 16 amino acids. Germline V gene data show CDR1 as SGHVS and CDR2 as FNYEAQ. V lost 2 bases to trimming and J lost 6 bases, with 14 bases between them. CDR3 DNA: TGTGCCAGCAGCTTAAGCCAATCTTCGAGTAATTCACCCCTCCACTTT. Translated: CASSLSQSSSNSPLHF.

The V call is TRBV5-6, the J call TRBJ2-5, with TRBD1 identical over 10 bases. In germline, CDR1 is SGHDT, CDR2 YYEEEE. J gave up 4 bases and V 5 bases, and 8 bases lay outside the gene matches. The CDR3 totals 15 residues. The CDR3 bases are TGTGCCAGCAGGCAGACCGGGACAGGGGTAGAGACCCAGTACTTC. As protein: CASRQTGTGVETQYF.

This sequence joins TRBV28 and TRBJ2-7, with 9 nucleotides matching TRBD1. The junction had 2 bases not matched to a gene; V was cut back by 2 bases and J by 0 bases. This CDR3 comprises 15 residues. The germline CDR1 and CDR2 sequences are MDHEN and SYDVKM. As DNA, the CDR3 is TGTGCCAGCAGTTTACTACAGGGGGCCTCCTACGAGCAGTACTTC. It encodes CASSLLQGASYEQYF.

The chain joins TRBV30 to TRBJ2-2; 8 nucleotides match TRBD2. Germline-derived CDR1 and CDR2 are GTSNPN and SVGIG (reference sequence). The CDR3 is 13 amino acids. V lost 3 bases and J lost 6; bases outside the gene matches: 3. CDR3 DNA: TGTGCCTGGAGGGGACTAGTCCCCGGGGAGCTGTTTTTT. This codes for CAWRGLVPGELFF.